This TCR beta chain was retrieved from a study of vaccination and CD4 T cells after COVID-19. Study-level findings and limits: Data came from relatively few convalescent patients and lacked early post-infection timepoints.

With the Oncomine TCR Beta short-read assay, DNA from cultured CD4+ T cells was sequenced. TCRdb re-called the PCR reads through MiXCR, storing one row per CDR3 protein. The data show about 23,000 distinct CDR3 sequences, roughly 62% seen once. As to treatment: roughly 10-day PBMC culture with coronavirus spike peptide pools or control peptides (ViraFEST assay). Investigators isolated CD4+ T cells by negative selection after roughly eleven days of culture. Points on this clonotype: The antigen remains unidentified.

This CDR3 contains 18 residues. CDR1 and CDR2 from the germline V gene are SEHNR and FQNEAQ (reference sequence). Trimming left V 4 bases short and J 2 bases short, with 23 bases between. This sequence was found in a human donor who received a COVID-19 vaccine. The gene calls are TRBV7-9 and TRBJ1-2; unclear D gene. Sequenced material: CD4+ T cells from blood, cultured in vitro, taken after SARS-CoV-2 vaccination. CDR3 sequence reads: CASSSVSFYRLPNYGYTF. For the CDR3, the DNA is TGTGCCAGCAGCTCAGTTTCTTTTTATAGGTTACCCAACTATGGCTACACCTTC.